This is a list of T cell receptor beta chains from one sample in a study of blood T cell repertoires in COVID-19. Assay used: immunoSEQ multiplex PCR; TCRdb lists only in-frame clones, some missing. Seen here are more than 450,000 clones, about 90% observed once, and the top ten hold about 0.7%. The sequenced sample was PBMCs or T cells enriched from blood (not recorded which). Every receptor here comes from a woman aged 18 to 35 who had recovered from COVID-19. Both conserved end residues are part of each CDR3. Each record gives: V gene, D gene, clone size, J gene, CDR3 protein, CDR3 DNA. D genes are given only for firm matches. The size entry is marked missing in some rows and otherwise reads once, few, many or a size class.

TRBV19	-	-	TRBJ1-5	CASHMGRNQPQHF	TGTGCCAGCCACATGGGGAGGAATCAGCCCCAGCATTTT
TRBV7-8	-	-	TRBJ1-1	CASSPKRTALVNTEAFF	TGTGCCAGCAGCCCGAAGAGGACAGCACTCGTGAACACTGAAGCTTTCTTT
TRBV4-1	TRBD2	-	TRBJ2-7	CASSQVTLSGAYEQYF	TGCGCCAGCAGCCAAGTAACGTTAAGCGGGGCCTACGAGCAGTACTTC
TRBV2	-	-	TRBJ1-5	CASSYRENQPQHF	TGTGCCAGCAGTTACAGGGAAAATCAGCCCCAGCATTTT
TRBV5-8	TRBD1	once	TRBJ2-1	CASSLLIGGLDEQFF	TGTGCCAGCAGCTTATTGATAGGGGGCCTCGATGAGCAGTTCTTC
TRBV7-2	TRBD2	-	TRBJ2-7	CASSLAGTSGYEQYF	TGTGCCAGCAGCTTAGCCGGGACTAGCGGCTACGAGCAGTACTTC
TRBV10-1	TRBD2	-	TRBJ2-5	CASSESLAGGKETQYF	TGCGCCAGCAGTGAGTCGCTAGCGGGGGGGAAAGAGACCCAGTACTTC
TRBV28	TRBD1	once	TRBJ1-3	CASSQGARSGNTIYF	TGTGCCAGCAGTCAGGGGGCCCGCTCTGGAAACACCATATATTTT
TRBV2	-	-	TRBJ1-1	CASSRGNRANTEAFF	TGTGCCAGCAGTAGGGGAAACAGGGCAAACACTGAAGCTTTCTTT
TRBV28	-	-	TRBJ1-6	CASSPGGFERDSPLHF	TGTGCCAGCAGCCCAGGAGGGTTTGAGAGGGATTCACCCCTCCACTTT
TRBV6-5	TRBD1	-	TRBJ1-2	CASSPPGGAYGYTF	TGTGCCAGCAGTCCCCCAGGGGGCGCATATGGCTACACCTTC
TRBV12-3/TRBV12-4	TRBD1	-	TRBJ1-2	CASSSGGGGYTF	TGTGCCAGCAGTTCAGGGGGCGGTGGCTACACCTTC
TRBV9	TRBD1	-	TRBJ1-5	CASSVEGGREPQHF	TGTGCCAGCAGCGTAGAAGGGGGCAGGGAGCCCCAGCATTTT
TRBV4-1	TRBD1	few	TRBJ1-1	CASSQPQGRPAAFF	TGCGCCAGCAGCCAACCACAGGGGAGGCCAGCAGCTTTCTTT
TRBV5-1	-	-	TRBJ1-1	CASSSQTAAYSTEAFF	TGCGCCAGCAGCTCACAAACAGCGGCCTATTCGACTGAAGCTTTCTTT
TRBV30	-	-	TRBJ2-1	CAWSWGERAYNEQFF	TGTGCCTGGAGTTGGGGAGAAAGGGCCTACAATGAGCAGTTCTTC
TRBV19	-	-	TRBJ2-5	CASRRGGTAETQYF	TGTGCCAGTAGGAGGGGGGGAACGGCAGAGACCCAGTACTTC
TRBV28	TRBD1	-	TRBJ1-5	CASRTGFPQPQHF	TGTGCCAGCAGGACAGGGTTCCCTCAGCCCCAGCATTTT
TRBV5-1	-	-	TRBJ2-7	CASRLDPGSSYEQYF	TGCGCCAGCAGACTCGATCCGGGGTCGTCCTACGAGCAGTACTTC
TRBV12-3/TRBV12-4	-	-	TRBJ1-4	CASMADFHEKLFF	TGTGCCAGCATGGCGGACTTTCATGAAAAACTGTTTTTT
TRBV27	TRBD1	-	TRBJ1-2	CASSLRGTGGGYTF	TGTGCCAGCAGTTTAAGGGGGACAGGGGGAGGCTACACCTTC
TRBV6-1	-	-	TRBJ2-5	CASSDRVGRETQYF	TGTGCCAGCAGTGACCGGGTGGGGCGCGAGACCCAGTACTTC
TRBV10-3	TRBD2	-	TRBJ2-1	CAIRATSGGDNEQFF	TGTGCCATCAGGGCCACTAGCGGGGGGGACAATGAGCAGTTCTTC
TRBV21-1	-	-	TRBJ2-2	CASSKVSGDTGELFF	TGTGCCAGCAGCAAAGTCAGCGGGGACACCGGGGAGCTGTTTTTT
TRBV7-2	-	-	TRBJ1-5	CASSPGGLVGPQHF	TGTGCCAGCAGCCCAGGAGGGTTGGTTGGGCCCCAGCATTTT
TRBV27	TRBD1	few	TRBJ1-5	CASGTGDQPQHF	TGTGCCAGCGGGACAGGGGATCAGCCCCAGCATTTT
TRBV5-5	-	-	TRBJ2-5	CASSPATGQETQYF	TGTGCCAGCAGTCCGGCTACAGGTCAAGAGACCCAGTACTTC
TRBV9	TRBD1	-	TRBJ2-1	CASSVVGDRGSVSEQFF	TGTGCCAGCAGCGTAGTGGGGGACAGGGGTTCCGTTAGTGAGCAGTTCTTC
TRBV13	TRBD1	-	TRBJ2-7	CASSPRGTGGDGEQYF	TGTGCCAGCAGCCCCAGAGGGACAGGGGGTGACGGCGAGCAGTACTTC
TRBV18	TRBD2	-	TRBJ2-7	CASRTSGGAEEQYF	TGTGCCAGCAGGACTAGCGGGGGGGCGGAGGAGCAGTACTTC
TRBV6-2/TRBV6-3	TRBD2	-	TRBJ2-1	CASSWGTSWGSYNEQFF	TGTGCCAGCAGTTGGGGGACTAGCTGGGGTTCCTACAATGAGCAGTTCTTC
TRBV10-1	-	-	TRBJ1-1	CASSSRLKTGMRRDFF	TGCGCCAGCAGTTCCAGACTTAAGACAGGCATGAGAAGGGATTTCTTT
TRBV7-2	-	-	TRBJ1-5	CASSLAAGNNQPQHF	TGTGCCAGCAGCTTAGCGGCGGGGAACAATCAGCCCCAGCATTTT
TRBV2	TRBD2	few	TRBJ2-7	CASSEGLAAYEQYF	TGTGCCAGCAGTGAAGGGCTAGCGGCCTACGAGCAGTACTTC
TRBV3-1/TRBV3-2	TRBD1	-	TRBJ1-1	CASSRTGGFAEAFF	TGTGCCAGCAGCCGGACAGGGGGTTTCGCTGAAGCTTTCTTT
TRBV2	-	-	TRBJ1-1	CASRTGYTEAFF	TGTGCCAGCAGAACAGGGTACACTGAAGCTTTCTTT
TRBV27	-	-	TRBJ1-6	CASSLSGLQYSPLHF	TGTGCCAGCAGTTTATCGGGACTTCAATATTCACCCCTCCACTTT
TRBV5-1	TRBD1	-	TRBJ2-3	CASSLEGTGADTQYF	TGCGCCAGCAGCTTGGAGGGGACAGGGGCAGATACGCAGTATTTT
TRBV2	-	-	TRBJ2-5	CASSTYREETQYF	TGTGCCAGCAGTACCTACAGGGAAGAGACCCAGTACTTC
TRBV11-3	TRBD2	once	TRBJ2-3	CASSLTSSDTQYF	TGTGCCAGCAGCTTGACTAGCTCAGATACGCAGTATTTT
TRBV12-3/TRBV12-4	-	-	TRBJ2-1	CASSLTRARGFF	TGTGCCAGCAGTCTCACCCGGGCAAGGGGGTTCTTC
TRBV10-2	TRBD2	-	TRBJ2-7	CASSGGRGSYEQYF	TGCGCCAGCAGTGGAGGGAGGGGCTCCTACGAGCAGTACTTC
TRBV25-1	TRBD1	-	TRBJ2-2	CASSEYGTGRGELFF	TGTGCCAGCAGTGAATATGGGACAGGGCGCGGGGAGCTGTTTTTT
TRBV11-2	TRBD2	-	TRBJ2-5	CASSLVHRVSGGMETQYF	TGTGCCAGCAGCTTAGTACATAGGGTTAGCGGGGGCATGGAGACCCAGTACTTC
TRBV10-3	-	-	TRBJ2-2	CAISETGESGELFF	TGTGCCATCAGTGAGACGGGGGAGTCCGGGGAGCTGTTTTTT
TRBV5-1	TRBD2	-	TRBJ2-5	CASSSGLGGETQYF	TGCGCCAGCAGCTCCGGACTAGGTGGGGAGACCCAGTACTTC
TRBV2	-	-	TRBJ1-4	CASSAATGATNEKLFF	TGTGCCAGCAGTGCCGCTACCGGGGCAACTAATGAAAAACTGTTTTTT
TRBV6-2/TRBV6-3	-	-	TRBJ1-6	CASSYYAPTYNSPLHF	TGTGCCAGCAGTTATTATGCGCCGACCTATAATTCACCCCTCCACTTT
TRBV5-1	-	few	TRBJ2-7	CASRAGDEQYF	TGCGCCAGCAGGGCAGGCGACGAGCAGTACTTC
TRBV12-3/TRBV12-4	-	-	TRBJ2-1	CASSWGDGNEQFF	TGTGCCAGCAGTTGGGGGGACGGGAATGAGCAGTTCTTC
TRBV10-3	-	-	TRBJ1-2	CAISGEWPSNYGYTF	TGTGCCATCAGTGGGGAGTGGCCGTCTAACTATGGCTACACCTTC
TRBV3-1/TRBV3-2	TRBD1	-	TRBJ1-4	CASSPVTGEGEKLFF	TGTGCCAGCAGCCCAGTGACAGGGGAGGGTGAAAAACTGTTTTTT
TRBV29-1	-	-	TRBJ2-7	CSVHRDGGEQYF	TGCAGCGTCCACAGGGATGGGGGCGAGCAGTACTTC